This TCR beta chain was recorded in a study of shared clonotypes between healthy human individuals. Study at large: Researchers assigned three CD4 naive, three CD4 memory, two CD8 naive and one CD8 memory plate to each donor.

CDR1 is LGHNA and CDR2 is YNFKEQ in the germline V gene. The germline V and J ends were trimmed by 1 base and 3 bases, with 10 bases remaining between them. The CDR3 runs to 14 residues. General study results and limits: The diversity represented, both genetic and in exposure history, was limited by few donors. Unshared clonotypes carried lower generation probabilities than those common to all four donors.

Genomic DNA (from each subset) was split evenly across several immunoSEQ plates. TCRdb's copy holds only in-frame clones and misses some; the assay was immunoSEQ multiplex PCR. The profile covers under 600,000 clones, with 95% to 98% appearing a single time and 0.25% to 0.35% taken by the ten largest. CD45RO-negative cells were positively selected for CCR7, leaving out terminally differentiated effector memory CD45RA+ cells. As concerns this clone: Its antigen is still unknown. Different DNA sequences within this sample yield the same CDR3.

This TCR was recovered from a man aged 25 to 45 in good health. The sequencing sample was made of naive CD8+ T cells sorted from blood. The rearrangement links TRBV4-2 to TRBJ2-7; D may be TRBD2 (5 bases). The CDR3 coding sequence is TGTGCCAGCAGCCAAGGAGGGAGTAGCTACGAGCAGTACTTC. Translation gives CASSQGGSSYEQYF.